Shown below are 32 T cell receptor beta chains from a single sample sequenced in a study of blood T cell repertoires in COVID-19 (TCRdb year 2020). The method was the immunoSEQ multiplex PCR assay. TCRdb provides this immuneACCESS table in a form limited to in-frame rearrangements. Some clones are lacking; in checked studies, under half of them reflect an unresolved V gene, and why the rest are absent is not known. For this sample there are about 360,000 clones; around 84% appear just once. The ten largest make up approximately 2.9% of the sample. The sequenced sample consisted of peripheral blood. All receptors derive from a human donor in a cohort sampled during active COVID-19.

V usage is TRBV18 and J usage is TRBJ1-1, with a possible D match to TRBD1 (6 bases). The CDR3 extends over 14 amino acids. Germline V gene sequence: CDR1 KGHSH, CDR2 LQKENI. V lost 4 bases to trimming and J lost 2 bases, with 11 bases between them. CDR3 sequence reads: CASSLSGHNTEAFF. CDR3 in DNA: TGTGCCAGCTCACTATCGGGACACAACACTGAAGCTTTCTTT.

This clone was observed a handful of times. The V and J genes are TRBV25-1 and TRBJ2-1; 10 bases are a match to TRBD2. Germline V gene lookup returns CDR1 MGHDK and CDR2 SYGVNS. The CDR3 is made up of 15 amino acids. Trimming at V came to 3 bases and at J to 8 bases, leaving 7 bases not matched to a gene. The CDR3 DNA reads as TGTGCCAGCAGTGATGGTAGCGGGAGGATCGATGAGCAGTTCTTC. It translates to CASSDGSGRIDEQFF.

This chain uses TRBV28 with TRBJ2-1; 14 bases are shared with TRBD2. Germline V gives CDR1 MDHEN, CDR2 SYDVKM. The CDR3 length is 16 residues. After removal of 5 bases from V and 8 bases from J, the junction contained 8 bases not matched to a gene. The CDR3: CASSTGTSGSIDEQFF. The DNA for the CDR3 is TGTGCCAGCAGTACGGGGACTAGCGGGAGTATAGATGAGCAGTTCTTC.

The V and J genes are TRBV10-1 and TRBJ2-2; TRBD2 might be the D (6 bases). The CDR3 is made up of 13 amino acids. Looked up from germline, CDR1 is WNHNN and CDR2 is SYGVQD (reference sequence). Trimming took 6 bases from V and 4 from J, leaving 9 bases between them. CDR3 residues: CASSPAGTGELFF. Here the CDR3 DNA reads TGCGCCAGCAGCCCAGCGGGCACCGGGGAGCTGTTTTTT.

This clone was detected only once. The genes are TRBV6-5 and TRBJ2-3; D is possibly TRBD2 (5 bases). Trimming took 10 bases from V and 0 from J, leaving 8 bases between them. Germline V gene sequence: CDR1 MNHEY, CDR2 SVGAGI. The CDR3 contains 12 residues. The CDR3 loop is CAITGSTDTQYF. The CDR3 nucleotides are TGTGCCATCACGGGAAGCACAGATACGCAGTATTTT.

The chain has TRBV6-1 and TRBJ2-2; D remains ambiguous. CDR3 length: 14 amino acids. CDR1 is MNHNS, CDR2 SASEGT, per germline. V was cut by 5 bases and J by 3 bases, with 10 bases left in between. CDR3: CASSSRRDTGELFF. Here the CDR3 DNA reads TGTGCCAGCAGTTCCCGACGGGACACCGGGGAGCTGTTTTTT.

The gene calls are TRBV6-1 and TRBJ2-5; D possibly corresponds to TRBD1 (7 bases). Trimming pared 2 bases from V and 5 bases from J, leaving 15 bases between. This CDR3 region has 15 residues. CDR1 MNHNS and CDR2 SASEGT come from the germline V gene. This CDR3 is CASSENRGGRETQYF. The DNA for the CDR3 is TGTGCCAGCAGTGAAAACAGGGGAGGTCGGGAGACCCAGTACTTC.

In this sample, this clone turned up once. The chain couples TRBV6-5 to TRBJ2-7; the match to TRBD1 covers 7 bases. Germline CDR1 MNHEY, CDR2 SVGAGI. Trimming took 5 bases from V and 5 from J; bases not matched to a gene: 0. This CDR3 spans 11 amino acids. This chain's CDR3 is CASSQGDEQYF. For the CDR3, the DNA is TGTGCCAGCAGTCAGGGGGACGAGCAGTACTTC.

V and J are TRBV10-3 and TRBJ2-7, with TRBD1 matching over 10 bases. The CDR3 has 15 amino acids. Germline V gene sequence: CDR1 ENHRY, CDR2 SYGVKD. The trim removed 3 bases at V and 5 bases at J, leaving 7 bases unmatched. The CDR3 DNA reads TGTGCCATCAGTGACACCGGGACAGGGGCAAACGAGCAGTACTTC. The encoded protein is CAISDTGTGANEQYF.

CDR3 protein: CSVEEPSGAYNEQFF. The CDR3 coding sequence is TGCAGCGTTGAGGAACCTAGCGGGGCTTACAATGAGCAGTTCTTC. V gene TRBV29-1 combines with J gene TRBJ2-1; TRBD2 matches 9 bases. Germline V gene lookup returns CDR1 SQVTM and CDR2 ANQGSEA. This CDR3 is built from 15 residues. V was pared by 3 bases and J by 4 bases, with 7 bases of the junction left unmatched.

The chain joins TRBV30 to TRBJ2-7; 12 bases are a match to TRBD1. Germline V CDR1 and CDR2: GTSNPN, SVGIG (reference sequence). J lost 3 bases, V lost 1 base, and 4 bases had no gene match. This CDR3 has 15 amino acids. This CDR3 is CAWSEGTGGFYEQYF. CDR3 bases: TGTGCCTGGAGTGAGGGGACAGGGGGCTTCTACGAGCAGTACTTC. Drawing the rest from reference TRBV30 and TRBJ2-7, the complete variable domain is SQTIHQWPATLVQPVGSPLSLECTVEGTSNPNLYWYRQAAGRGLQLLFYSVGIGQISSEVPQNLSASRPQDRQFILSSKKLLLSDSGFYLCAWSEGTGGFYEQYFGPGTRLTVT.

The J gene is TRBJ2-3, the V gene TRBV28; 12 positions match TRBD2. Unmatched junction bases numbered 5, after V lost 4 bases and J lost 3 bases. The germline CDR1 and CDR2 sequences are MDHEN and SYDVKM. The length of the CDR3 is 16 residues. The DNA of the CDR3 is TGTGCCAGCAGTTCTCCAGGACTAGCGGGAACAGATACGCAGTATTTT. Amino acid sequence: CASSSPGLAGTDTQYF.

CDR3 sequence (DNA): TGTGCCAGCAGTCGGACAGGGGGCGTAGGTCAGCCCCAGCATTTT. It encodes CASSRTGGVGQPQHF. This rearrangement joins TRBV6-2 or TRBV6-3 to TRBJ1-5; the match to TRBD1 covers 11 bases. This CDR3 has 15 amino acids. The ends lost 5 bases at V and 6 bases at J; junction bases unmatched: 6. Germline V lookup: CDR1 MNHEY, CDR2 SVGEGT.

The CDR3 DNA sequence: TGTGCCAGCAGTTTAACAACAGGGGTCGGCTACACCTTC. Translating it yields CASSLTTGVGYTF. The rearrangement uses TRBV27 and TRBJ1-2; 7 bases are shared with TRBD1. CDR1 is MNHEY, CDR2 SMNVEV, per germline (reference sequence). With 2 bases clipped from V and 8 bases from J, the junction kept 5 bases outside the gene matches. This CDR3 comprises 13 residues.

The sample holds one count of this clone. The chain combines TRBV29-1 with TRBJ2-1, with 11 bases that match TRBD2. V dropped 6 bases and J dropped 9; count of bases not matched to a gene: 13. Germline V gene data show CDR1 as SQVTM and CDR2 as ANQGSEA. CDR3 size: 15 residues. The CDR3 sequence is CSVVPLAGEFGEQFF. Here the CDR3 DNA reads TGCAGCGTCGTCCCACTAGCGGGAGAATTTGGTGAGCAGTTCTTC.

The rearrangement links TRBV4-1 to TRBJ2-3; the D is unclear. V lost 1 base, J lost 2 bases, and 10 bases lay in between. The germline V gene encodes CDR1 MGHRA and CDR2 YSYEKL. CDR3 length equals 15 residues. The CDR3 coding sequence is TGCGCCAGCAGCCAAGTAACCCTAACCACAGATACGCAGTATTTT. It specifies CASSQVTLTTDTQYF.

This chain connects TRBV4-2 to TRBJ2-3, with TRBD2 identical over 10 bases. CDR1 is LGHNA, CDR2 YNFKEQ, per germline. The CDR3 totals 18 residues. With 0 bases clipped from V and 0 bases from J, the junction kept 6 bases outside the gene matches. CDR3 sequence reads: CASSQDFQLAGSTDTQYF. CDR3 nucleotide sequence: TGTGCCAGCAGCCAAGATTTTCAACTAGCGGGAAGCACAGATACGCAGTATTTT.

The chain uses TRBV20-1 and TRBJ2-7; D possibly corresponds to TRBD1 (5 bases). The CDR3 has 10 amino acids. CDR1 and CDR2 from the germline V gene are DFQATT and SNEGSKA (reference sequence). The V and J ends lost 5 bases and 5 bases respectively, with 7 bases between them. The CDR3 reads CSAYRNEQYF. DNA of the CDR3: TGCAGTGCTTACAGGAACGAGCAGTACTTC.

V is TRBV2 and J is TRBJ1-4, with D hard to call. Germline values: CDR1 SNHLY, CDR2 FYNNEI. The CDR3 has 15 residues. Trimming left V 7 bases short and J 0 bases short, with 12 bases between. CDR3 sequence (DNA): TGTGCCAGCAATGGTTGGCGGGCAACTAATGAAAAACTGTTTTTT. It encodes CASNGWRATNEKLFF.

The rearrangement joins TRBV5-4 to TRBJ1-1; TRBD1 matches 10 bases. The germline V gene encodes CDR1 SGHNT and CDR2 YYREEE (reference sequence). V dropped 0 bases and J dropped 7; count of bases not matched to a gene: 3. The CDR3 has 14 amino acids. CDR3 loop: CASSLGQGAVEAFF. The CDR3 coding sequence is TGTGCCAGCAGCTTGGGACAGGGGGCTGTTGAAGCTTTCTTT.

Written as DNA, the CDR3 is TGTGCCTGGAGTACGTATGGACTTGAAGCTTTCTTT. As protein: CAWSTYGLEAFF. The rearrangement joins TRBV30 to TRBJ1-1; D gene unclear. Per the germline V gene, CDR1 is GTSNPN and CDR2 is SVGIG (reference sequence). CDR3 size: 12 residues. Deletions cut 2 bases from V and 7 bases from J, with 11 bases between.

The rearrangement joins TRBV2 to TRBJ1-1, with 7 bases aligning to TRBD1. V shed 10 bases and J 6 bases; nucleotides not matched to a gene: 8. This CDR3 is 12 amino acids long. The germline V gene has CDR1 SNHLY and CDR2 FYNNEI. In DNA form, the CDR3 reads TGTGCCACCAGACTTACAGGGGCTGAAGCTTTCTTT. Encoded protein: CATRLTGAEAFF.

The V and J genes are TRBV25-1 and TRBJ1-1; 7 nucleotides line up with TRBD1. CDR1 and CDR2 (germline): MGHDK, SYGVNS. The CDR3 covers 14 residues. J lost 1 base, V lost 6 bases, and 5 bases had no gene match. CDR3 in DNA: TGTGCCAGCAGGGGATGGACAGGGAACACTGAAGCTTTCTTT. Translating gives CASRGWTGNTEAFF.

This chain connects TRBV10-3 to TRBJ1-5, with 9 bases matching TRBD1. CDR1 and CDR2 from the germline V gene are ENHRY and SYGVKD. V dropped 2 bases and J dropped 2; count of bases not matched to a gene: 4. The CDR3 sequence is 16 residues long. CDR3 DNA: TGTGCCATCAGTGAGAAACAGGGGGCCGGCAATCAGCCCCAGCATTTT. The encoded protein is CAISEKQGAGNQPQHF.

The sample holds one count of this clone. The chain combines TRBV7-8 with TRBJ2-5; D not resolved. Trimming shortened V by 1 base and J by 7 bases, and 7 bases separated the two germline ends. The germline CDR1 and CDR2 sequences are SGHVS and FQNEAQ. This CDR3 region has 12 residues. The CDR3: CASSLDRVTQYF. CDR3 nucleotides: TGTGCCAGCAGCTTAGACCGAGTGACCCAGTACTTC.

The chain recombines TRBV23-1 with TRBJ1-3; D is uncertain. TRBV23-1 is an ORF, with its function uncertain. Trimming shortened V by 7 bases and J by 0 bases, and 16 bases separated the two germline ends. There are 16 residues in the CDR3. CDR3 nucleotides: TGCGCCAGCACCCGCGGGCCCCCATACTCTGGAAACACCATATATTTT. Translated, it gives CASTRGPPYSGNTIYF.

The chain is built from TRBV28 and TRBJ2-3, with 8 bases identical to TRBD2. CDR3 length equals 17 residues. The V segment lost 6 bases and the J segment 1 base; nucleotides outside the gene matches: 12. Germline V gives CDR1 MDHEN, CDR2 SYDVKM. The CDR3 sequence is CASRSPLGREGTDTQYF. Written as DNA, the CDR3 is TGTGCCAGCAGGTCGCCGTTGGGGCGGGAGGGCACAGATACGCAGTATTTT. The complete variable domain, with remaining parts taken from reference TRBV28 and TRBJ2-3, reads DVKVTQSSRYLVKRTGEKVFLECVQDMDHENMFWYRQDPGLGLRLIYFSYDVKMKEKGDIPEGYSVSREKKERFSLILESASTNQTSMYLCASRSPLGREGTDTQYFGPGTRLTVL.

This clone was recorded only once. The rearrangement links TRBV7-8 to TRBJ1-5; unclear D gene. V was clipped by 4 bases and J by 1 base, with 11 bases between them. The CDR3 spans 15 residues. Per the germline V gene, CDR1 is SGHVS and CDR2 is FQNEAQ. The CDR3 here is CASSWAGESNQPQHF. The DNA of the CDR3 is TGTGCCAGCAGCTGGGCAGGTGAGAGCAATCAGCCCCAGCATTTT.

CDR3 region: CASSLEVADTQYF. The CDR3 DNA reads as TGTGCCAGCAGTCTTGAGGTCGCAGATACGCAGTATTTT. The chain uses TRBV2 and TRBJ2-3, with unresolved D. V was pared by 5 bases and J by 4 bases, with 10 bases between. Germline values: CDR1 SNHLY, CDR2 FYNNEI. The CDR3 runs to 13 residues.

This clone was counted a few times. The V gene is TRBV5-1, the J gene TRBJ2-7; 9 positions agree with TRBD1. J gave up 6 bases and V 4 bases, and 11 bases lay outside the gene matches. Germline-derived CDR1 and CDR2 are SGHRS and YFSETQ. This CDR3 is built from 15 residues. The CDR3 loop is CASSQRPGQGREQYF. The CDR3 DNA is TGCGCCAGCAGCCAGCGCCCGGGACAGGGACGCGAGCAGTACTTC. Full variable domain (rest looked up from reference TRBV5-1 and TRBJ2-7): KAGVTQTPRYLIKTRGQQVTLSCSPISGHRSVSWYQQTPGQGLQFLFEYFSETQRNKGNFPGRFSGRQFSNSRSEMNVSTLELGDSALYLCASSQRPGQGREQYFGPGTRLTVT.

The chain joins TRBV4-1 to TRBJ2-3, with 7 bases that match TRBD2. Germline CDR1 is MGHRA and CDR2 is YSYEKL. After removal of 0 bases from V and 1 base from J, the junction contained 1 base not matched to a gene. The CDR3 is made up of 15 amino acids. CDR3 sequence reads: CASSQDTSGTDTQYF. The CDR3, as DNA: TGCGCCAGCAGCCAAGATACTAGCGGCACAGATACGCAGTATTTT.

The genes are TRBV3-1 (or the pseudogene TRBV3-2) and TRBJ2-3; D is unclear. Trimming left V 4 bases short and J 5 bases short, with 10 bases between. CDR3 length: 13 amino acids. Per germline, CDR1 LGHDT and CDR2 YNNKEL (reference sequence). Written as DNA, the CDR3 is TGTGCCAGCAGCCCCAGACGCGGAGATACGCAGTATTTT. Its translation: CASSPRRGDTQYF.